Sequencing of this TCR beta chain was carried out in a study of OX40 agonist ivuxolimab in advanced cancers. Sequencing used immunoSEQ multiplex PCR; TCRdb keeps in-frame clones, though not all of them. This sample yields some 39,000 clones, of which about 88% are seen a single time; about 14% belongs to the top ten. The V end lost 0 bases, the J end lost 7 bases, and 20 bases lay between the germline ends. Germline CDR1 reads SGHTS; CDR2 reads YDEGEE. The CDR3 consists of 17 residues. With autoimmune disease history or systemic immunosuppression, patients were excluded. The sequence was obtained from an adult with an advanced solid tumor such as melanoma, head and neck, liver or kidney cancer. The rearrangement joins TRBV5-8 to TRBJ2-1; tentative D call: TRBD1 (5 bases). Source: CD4+ or CD8+ T cells sorted from blood, taken in a trial of the OX40 agonist ivuxolimab. DNA of the CDR3: TGTGCCAGCAGCTTGGCCTTAGGGGTCGGTTTTAGGAATGAGCAGTTCTTC. Residues: CASSLALGVGFRNEQFF.